The 32 T cell receptor beta chains in this list originate from one sample, sequenced in a study of technical replicates of blood from a handful of donors. TCRdb keeps only in-frame clones here, not all; method: immunoSEQ multiplex PCR. The table records more than 65,000 clones, 96% of them present only once. Sequences were obtained from T cells isolated from PBMCs. The receptors were gathered from a human donor in good health.

This chain links TRBV5-6 with TRBJ1-5; TRBD1 matches at 7 bases. V was clipped by 0 bases and J by 6 bases; unmatched bases: 6. The CDR3 spans 15 residues. CDR1 is SGHDT, CDR2 YYEEEE, per germline. CDR3 DNA: TGTGCCAGCAGCTTGGCCCGACAGGGTGGTCAGCCCCAGCATTTT. It translates to CASSLARQGGQPQHF.

This sequence joins TRBV14 and TRBJ1-3, with D tentatively TRBD1 (6 bases). The CDR3 extends over 15 amino acids. CDR1 is SGHDN and CDR2 is FVKESK in the germline V gene. Trimming cost V 5 bases and J 0 bases, with 11 bases left between them. The chain's CDR3 is CASSLHRVSGNTIYF. CDR3 coding DNA: TGTGCCAGCAGCTTACACAGGGTCTCTGGAAACACCATATATTTT.

This clone was counted once. CDR3: CASSPPGLFTDTQYF. The CDR3 region has the DNA TGTGCCAGCAGCCCACCGGGACTTTTCACAGATACGCAGTATTTT. The V gene is TRBV11-3, the J gene TRBJ2-3, with TRBD2 as a possible D gene (6 bases). The CDR3 is 15 amino acids. The V end lost 5 bases, the J end lost 2 bases, and 14 bases lay between the germline ends. Germline CDR1 SGHNT, CDR2 YENEEA.

This clone was seen a single time. The chain links TRBV19 to TRBJ1-5, with D possibly matching TRBD1 (6 bases). The CDR3 is 16 amino acids. The germline gives CDR1 LNHDA, CDR2 SQIVND (reference sequence). Trimming removed 3 bases at V and 0 bases at J, with 12 bases between. The CDR3 loop is CASSMLSGDSNQPQHF. The CDR3 region has the DNA TGTGCCAGTAGTATGTTATCAGGGGATAGCAATCAGCCCCAGCATTTT.

The chain links TRBV20-1 to TRBJ1-2, with no clear D. Germline V CDR1 and CDR2: DFQATT, SNEGSKA (reference sequence). This CDR3 comprises 11 residues. Trimming cost V 1 base and J 8 bases, with 8 bases left between them. Here the CDR3 reads CSARAPGGYTF. The CDR3 bases are TGCAGTGCTAGAGCTCCGGGAGGCTACACCTTC.

The chain has TRBV29-1 and TRBJ1-2, with a possible D match to TRBD1 (5 bases). This CDR3 spans 15 amino acids. V dropped 3 bases and J dropped 1 base, with 15 bases sitting between them. Per the germline V gene, CDR1 is SQVTM and CDR2 is ANQGSEA. CDR3 DNA: TGCAGCGTTGACTCCGGGACTCTCCGTAACTATGGCTACACCTTC. Its translation is CSVDSGTLRNYGYTF. The entire variable domain, with the rest obtained from reference TRBV29-1 and TRBJ1-2, is as follows: SAVISQKPSRDICQRGTSLTIQCQVDSQVTMMFWYRQQPGQSLTLIATANQGSEATYESGFVIDKFPISRPNLTFSTLTVSNMSPEDSSIYLCSVDSGTLRNYGYTFGSGTRLTVV.

The chain joins TRBV11-2 to TRBJ2-7; D call uncertain. The CDR3 contains 15 residues. V lost 0 bases and J 3 bases, leaving 12 bases between the germline ends. CDR1 is SGHAT and CDR2 is FQNNGV in the germline V gene. The CDR3 loop reads CASSLDQNSFYEQYF. CDR3 nucleotide sequence: TGTGCCAGCAGCTTAGATCAAAACAGTTTCTACGAGCAGTACTTC. Complete variable domain (other parts from reference TRBV11-2 and TRBJ2-7): EAGVAQSPRYKIIEKRQSVAFWCNPISGHATLYWYQQILGQGPKLLIQFQNNGVVDDSQLPKDRFSAERLKGVDSTLKIQPAKLEDSAVYLCASSLDQNSFYEQYFGPGTRLTVT.

In the case of this clone: A read error may produce the germline difference seen at one junction end. The chain employs TRBV5-4 and TRBJ2-1; no firm D call. This CDR3 comprises 15 residues. Germline CDR1 SGHNT, CDR2 YYREEE (reference sequence). CDR3 DNA: TGTGCCAGCAGCTTGTCGGTTAGCTCCCACAATGAGCAGTTCTTC. This sequence encodes CASSLSVSSHNEQFF. The full variable domain, completed using reference TRBV5-4 and TRBJ2-1, is ETGVTQSPTHLIKTRGQQVTLRCSSQSGHNTVSWYQQALGQGPQFIFQYYREEENGRGNFPPRFSGLQFPNYSSELNVNALELDDSALYLCASSLSVSSHNEQFFGPGTRLTVL.

The chain combines TRBV19 with TRBJ1-1; a possible D gene is TRBD1 (5 bases). Germline V gene data show CDR1 as LNHDA and CDR2 as SQIVND (reference sequence). The CDR3 contains 12 residues. Trimming stripped 7 bases from V and 6 bases from J, with 12 bases between. The CDR3 DNA sequence: TGTGCCAGTACCCAGGGAATCTCTGAAGCTTTCTTT. This gives the protein CASTQGISEAFF. The whole variable domain, filled in from reference TRBV19 and TRBJ1-1, reads DGGITQSPKYLFRKEGQNVTLSCEQNLNHDAMYWYRQDPGQGLRLIYYSQIVNDFQKGDIAEGYSVSREKKESFPLTVTSAQKNPTAFYLCASTQGISEAFFGQGTRLTVV.

The rearrangement links TRBV9 to TRBJ2-5, with D possibly being TRBD2 (6 bases). V gave up 0 bases and J gave up 4 bases, with 13 bases separating them. CDR1 is SGDLS and CDR2 is YYNGEE in the germline V gene. The CDR3 has 15 residues. The CDR3 protein is CASSVVGGKGETQYF. In DNA form, the CDR3 reads TGTGCCAGCAGCGTAGTTGGCGGGAAGGGAGAGACCCAGTACTTC.

The V gene is TRBV6-1, the J gene TRBJ2-7; maybe TRBD2 (5 bases). Germline CDR1 reads MNHNS; CDR2 reads SASEGT. With 2 bases removed from V and 6 bases from J, the gap between germline ends came to 14 bases. This CDR3 has 14 residues. The CDR3 reads CASSERPLVSEQYF. The CDR3 DNA follows: TGTGCCAGCAGTGAAAGGCCACTAGTAAGCGAGCAGTACTTC.

The V gene is TRBV19, the J gene TRBJ1-4; 7 nucleotides align to TRBD1. The CDR3 runs to 18 residues. With V trimmed by 5 bases and J by 2 bases, 14 bases remained unmatched. Germline values: CDR1 LNHDA, CDR2 SQIVND (reference sequence). The CDR3 is CASSSGTALRSTNEKLFF. CDR3 DNA sequence: TGTGCCAGTAGTTCCGGGACAGCATTGCGTTCGACTAATGAAAAACTGTTTTTT.

The chain is built from TRBV7-9 and TRBJ1-1; D not resolved. V was shortened by 1 base and J by 5 bases, with 8 bases between the two germline ends. Germline-derived CDR1 and CDR2 are SEHNR and FQNEAQ (reference sequence). The CDR3 runs 13 residues. The CDR3 sequence is CASSLEWRTEAFF. CDR3 bases: TGTGCCAGCAGCTTAGAGTGGAGGACTGAAGCTTTCTTT. Supplemented by reference TRBV7-9 and TRBJ1-1, the full variable domain reads DTGVSQNPRHKITKRGQNVTFRCDPISEHNRLYWYRQTLGQGPEFLTYFQNEAQLEKSRLLSDRFSAERPKGSFSTLEIQRTEQGDSAMYLCASSLEWRTEAFFGQGTRLTVV.

This chain uses TRBV6-5 with TRBJ2-3; 8 nucleotides align to TRBD2. There are 15 residues in the CDR3. Germline CDR1 and CDR2: MNHEY and SVGAGI. V lost 5 bases and J lost 4; bases outside the gene matches: 8. The DNA for the CDR3 is TGTGCCAGCAGTACAAGCGGGAGCGGGGCAGATACGCAGTATTTT. Translation gives CASSTSGSGADTQYF.

The V and J genes are TRBV19 and TRBJ2-1, with TRBD2 matching 7 bases. This CDR3 is built from 13 residues. CDR1 is LNHDA and CDR2 is SQIVND in the germline V gene (reference sequence). V dropped 6 bases and J dropped 9; count of bases not matched to a gene: 8. The DNA for the CDR3 is TGTGCCAGTAGAGTAGCGGGTAGAAGTGAGCAGTTCTTC. It yields the protein CASRVAGRSEQFF.

J is TRBJ1-1 and V is TRBV6-1; TRBD1 might be the D (5 bases). The CDR3 contains 15 residues. From germline, CDR1 is MNHNS and CDR2 SASEGT. Trimming shortened V by 1 base and J by 6 bases, and 15 bases separated the two germline ends. CDR3 nucleotide sequence: TGTGCCAGCAGTGAAGAGGCAGGGTTTTACCCTGAAGCTTTCTTT. Translation gives CASSEEAGFYPEAFF.

This chain joins TRBV28 and TRBJ2-1, with 7 bases matching TRBD2. The trim removed 1 base at V and 8 bases at J, leaving 23 bases unmatched. The CDR3 contains 20 residues. Germline assignment: CDR1 MDHEN and CDR2 SYDVKM. The CDR3: CASSLSLGGGDGARVHEQFF. The DNA of the CDR3 is TGTGCCAGCAGTTTATCCCTGGGGGGGGGTGACGGCGCTCGTGTCCATGAGCAGTTCTTC.

As concerns this clone: Since no conserved phenylalanine or tryptophan closes the CDR3, a read error is the likely cause. The limits of the CDR3 on the DNA are not certain, so only TCRdb's listed CDR3 is given. The chain combines TRBV6-1 with TRBJ1-1. Including both end residues, the CDR3 is 9 amino acids long. Germline CDR1 reads MNHNS; CDR2 reads SASEGT. CDR3 region: CASSEAGGV.

This sequence joins TRBV14 and TRBJ1-2; TRBD1 aligns across 7 bases. CDR1 and CDR2 from the germline V gene are SGHDN and FVKESK. Trimming cost V 2 bases and J 6 bases; bases outside gene matches: 18. There are 18 residues in the CDR3. The CDR3 loop is CASSQFVGTVTSRDGYTF. CDR3 sequence (DNA): TGTGCCAGCAGCCAATTCGTCGGGACAGTCACATCAAGGGATGGCTACACCTTC.

The CDR3 reads CAWRAGHLYGYTF. Here the CDR3 DNA reads TGTGCCTGGAGAGCCGGACACCTCTATGGCTACACCTTC. The genes are TRBV30 and TRBJ1-2; a weak D match, TRBD1 (5 bases). This CDR3 has 13 residues. V was clipped by 3 bases and J by 4 bases, with 12 bases between them. Germline V gene data show CDR1 as GTSNPN and CDR2 as SVGIG (reference sequence).

The gene calls are TRBV9 and TRBJ2-5; D is unresolved. V was clipped by 0 bases and J by 5 bases, with 8 bases between them. This CDR3 is built from 13 residues. Germline values: CDR1 SGDLS, CDR2 YYNGEE. CDR3 amino acids: CASSVAFRETQYF. The CDR3 DNA reads as TGTGCCAGCAGCGTAGCCTTCAGGGAGACCCAGTACTTC.

The V and J genes are TRBV2 and TRBJ1-4; D call uncertain. The CDR3 runs 13 residues. Germline V gene data show CDR1 as SNHLY and CDR2 as FYNNEI. Trimming cost V 0 bases and J 12 bases, with 11 bases left between them. CDR3 nucleotide sequence: TGTGCCAGCAGTGAAGCTTACCCAACTGAACTGTTTTTT. It yields the protein CASSEAYPTELFF.

The genes are TRBV29-1 and TRBJ2-2; no clear D. The CDR3 totals 13 residues. Trimming removed 1 base at V and 1 base at J, with 4 bases between. Germline V CDR1 and CDR2: SQVTM, ANQGSEA. CDR3 in DNA: TGCAGCGTTGAAGCCGGGAACACCGGGGAGCTGTTTTTT. This codes for CSVEAGNTGELFF.

This chain connects TRBV7-8 to TRBJ2-3; tentatively, D is TRBD2 (6 bases). V shed 6 bases and J shed 5 bases, with 24 bases lying between them. There are 17 residues in the CDR3. Per the germline V gene, CDR1 is SGHVS and CDR2 is FQNEAQ. CDR3 nucleotide sequence: TGTGCCAGCAGGCTTCCCGGGACTCCCTCGGGAAGAGATACGCAGTATTTT. This sequence encodes CASRLPGTPSGRDTQYF.

The gene calls are TRBV15 and TRBJ2-5, with 9 bases identical to TRBD2. The CDR3 extends over 16 amino acids. Trimming took 4 bases from V and 5 from J; bases not matched to a gene: 11. Germline values: CDR1 LNHNV, CDR2 YYDKDF (reference sequence). The CDR3 reads CATSIDRVAGEETQYF. The CDR3 DNA reads TGTGCCACCAGCATCGACCGGGTAGCGGGAGAGGAGACCCAGTACTTC.

The chain employs TRBV7-2 and TRBJ1-5, with 8 bases that match TRBD1. This CDR3 is 16 amino acids long. J gave up 1 base and V 1 base, and 3 bases lay outside the gene matches. Germline lookup yields CDR1 SGHTA and CDR2 FQGNSA. The CDR3 nucleotides are TGTGCCAGCAGCTTAGACACAGGGGGAAGCAATCAGCCCCAGCATTTT. Amino acid sequence: CASSLDTGGSNQPQHF.

This chain joins TRBV6-5 and TRBJ1-2, with D possibly TRBD1 on 5 matching bases. Trimming removed 0 bases from V and 3 bases from J, with 11 bases in between. The CDR3 has 15 amino acids. Germline-derived CDR1 and CDR2 are MNHEY and SVGAGI. The CDR3 DNA reads TGTGCCAGCAGTTACTCCGGGGGAGCTCACTATGGCTACACCTTC. Translating gives CASSYSGGAHYGYTF.

The chain employs TRBV9 and TRBJ2-1; 9 bases fit TRBD2. This CDR3 contains 13 residues. Losses at the gene ends were 6 bases for V and 8 bases for J; bases not matched to a gene: 6. Per germline, CDR1 SGDLS and CDR2 YYNGEE. CDR3 amino acids: CASTTSGSDEQFF. CDR3 bases: TGTGCCAGCACCACTAGCGGGTCCGATGAGCAGTTCTTC.

This rearrangement joins TRBV18 to TRBJ2-5; a possible D gene is TRBD1 (5 bases). Deletions cut 2 bases from V and 2 bases from J, with 12 bases between. CDR1 KGHSH and CDR2 LQKENI come from the germline V gene. The CDR3 is made up of 15 amino acids. The CDR3 here is CASSPDSFVQETQYF. CDR3 sequence (DNA): TGTGCCAGCTCACCAGACAGCTTTGTACAAGAGACCCAGTACTTC.

The gene calls are TRBV11-2 and TRBJ2-5; 7 bases are shared with TRBD2. CDR3 length equals 15 residues. The trim removed 0 bases at V and 5 bases at J, leaving 6 bases unmatched. Germline values: CDR1 SGHAT, CDR2 FQNNGV. The CDR3 DNA reads as TGTGCCAGCAGCTTAGAAGCGGGATATGGGGAGACCCAGTACTTC. Residues: CASSLEAGYGETQYF.

In this sample, this clone turned up once. V and J are TRBV7-9 and TRBJ2-7, with TRBD2 matching 15 bases. Per the germline V gene, CDR1 is SEHNR and CDR2 is FQNEAQ (reference sequence). The ends lost 5 bases at V and 2 bases at J; junction bases unmatched: 1. This CDR3 has 15 residues. Here the CDR3 reads CASSRTSGGAYEQYF. As DNA, the CDR3 is TGTGCCAGCAGCCGGACTAGCGGGGGGGCCTACGAGCAGTACTTC.

The genes are TRBV7-3 and TRBJ2-1, with D possibly being TRBD1 (8 bases). Germline-derived CDR1 and CDR2 are SGHTA and FQGTGA. This CDR3 spans 14 amino acids. The V gene lost 4 bases and the J gene lost 6 bases, with 13 bases spanning the gap. Written as DNA, the CDR3 is TGTGCCAGCAGCTACACAGGGGGGGCCAATGAGCAGTTCTTC. This gives the protein CASSYTGGANEQFF.